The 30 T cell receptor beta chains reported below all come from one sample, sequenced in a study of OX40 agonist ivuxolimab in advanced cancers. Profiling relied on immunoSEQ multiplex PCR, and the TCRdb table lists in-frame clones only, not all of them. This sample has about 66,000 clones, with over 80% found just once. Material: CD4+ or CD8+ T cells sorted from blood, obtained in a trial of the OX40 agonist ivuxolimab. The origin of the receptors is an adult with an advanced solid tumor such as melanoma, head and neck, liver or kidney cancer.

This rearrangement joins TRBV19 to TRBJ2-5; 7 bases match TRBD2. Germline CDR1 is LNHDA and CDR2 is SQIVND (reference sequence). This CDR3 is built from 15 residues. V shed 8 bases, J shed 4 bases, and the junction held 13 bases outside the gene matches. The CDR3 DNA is TGTGCCAGTCTGGATAGGGGAGGGCCGGGAGAGACCCAGTACTTC. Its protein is CASLDRGGPGETQYF. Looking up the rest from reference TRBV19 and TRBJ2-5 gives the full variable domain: DGGITQSPKYLFRKEGQNVTLSCEQNLNHDAMYWYRQDPGQGLRLIYYSQIVNDFQKGDIAEGYSVSREKKESFPLTVTSAQKNPTAFYLCASLDRGGPGETQYFGPGTRLLVL.

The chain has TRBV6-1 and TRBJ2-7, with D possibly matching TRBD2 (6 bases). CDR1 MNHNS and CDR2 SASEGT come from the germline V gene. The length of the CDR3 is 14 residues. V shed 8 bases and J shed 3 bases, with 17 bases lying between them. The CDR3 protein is CASLVGPGVYEQYF. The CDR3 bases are TGTGCCAGCCTCGTGGGACCGGGAGTCTACGAGCAGTACTTC.

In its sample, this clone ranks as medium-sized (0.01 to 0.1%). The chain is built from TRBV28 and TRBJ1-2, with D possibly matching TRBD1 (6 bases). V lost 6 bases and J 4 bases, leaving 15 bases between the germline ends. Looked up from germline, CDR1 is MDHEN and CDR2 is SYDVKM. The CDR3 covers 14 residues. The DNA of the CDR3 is TGTGCCAGCAGGATACGTGGGACAAGCTATGGCTACACCTTC. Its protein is CASRIRGTSYGYTF.

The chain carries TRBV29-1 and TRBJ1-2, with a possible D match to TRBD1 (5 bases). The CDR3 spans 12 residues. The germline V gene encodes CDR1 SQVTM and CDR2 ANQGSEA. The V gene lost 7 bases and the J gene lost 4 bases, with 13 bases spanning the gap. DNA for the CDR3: TGCAGCGCCGCAGGACACGGCTATGGCTACACCTTC. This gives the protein CSAAGHGYGYTF.

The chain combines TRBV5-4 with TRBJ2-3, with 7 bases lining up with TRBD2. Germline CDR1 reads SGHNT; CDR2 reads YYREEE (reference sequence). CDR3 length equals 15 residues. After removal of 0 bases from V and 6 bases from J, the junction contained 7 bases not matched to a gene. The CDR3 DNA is TGTGCCAGCAGCTTGGCCGCGGGAGTACATGATACGCAGTATTTT. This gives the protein CASSLAAGVHDTQYF.

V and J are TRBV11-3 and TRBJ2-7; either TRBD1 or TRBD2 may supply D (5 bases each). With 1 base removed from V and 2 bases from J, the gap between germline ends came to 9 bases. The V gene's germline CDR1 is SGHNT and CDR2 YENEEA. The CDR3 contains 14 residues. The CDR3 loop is CASSLGREPYEQYF. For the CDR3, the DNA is TGTGCCAGCAGCTTAGGCAGGGAGCCCTACGAGCAGTACTTC. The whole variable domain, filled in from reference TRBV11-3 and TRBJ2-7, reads EAGVVQSPRYKIIEKKQPVAFWCNPISGHNTLYWYLQNLGQGPELLIRYENEEAVDDSQLPKDRFSAERLKGVDSTLKIQPAELGDSAVYLCASSLGREPYEQYFGPGTRLTVT.

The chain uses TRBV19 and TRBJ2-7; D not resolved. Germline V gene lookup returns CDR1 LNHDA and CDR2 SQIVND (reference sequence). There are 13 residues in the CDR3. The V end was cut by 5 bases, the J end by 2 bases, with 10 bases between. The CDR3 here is CASSVDHTYEQYF. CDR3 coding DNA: TGTGCCAGTAGTGTCGACCATACCTACGAGCAGTACTTC.

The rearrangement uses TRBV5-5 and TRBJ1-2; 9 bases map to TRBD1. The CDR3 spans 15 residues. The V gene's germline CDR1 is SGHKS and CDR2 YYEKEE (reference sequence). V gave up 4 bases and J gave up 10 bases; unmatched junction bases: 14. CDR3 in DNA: TGTGCCAGCAGCGAACCGGGGACAGGGCTTAGGGTCTACACCTTC. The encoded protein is CASSEPGTGLRVYTF.

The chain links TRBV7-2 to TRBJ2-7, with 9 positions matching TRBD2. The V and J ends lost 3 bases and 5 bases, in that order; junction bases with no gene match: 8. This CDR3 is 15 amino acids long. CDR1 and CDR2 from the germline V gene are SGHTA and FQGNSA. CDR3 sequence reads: CASSLGRGGPNEQYF. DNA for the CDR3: TGTGCCAGCAGCTTGGGGCGGGGGGGCCCCAACGAGCAGTACTTC.

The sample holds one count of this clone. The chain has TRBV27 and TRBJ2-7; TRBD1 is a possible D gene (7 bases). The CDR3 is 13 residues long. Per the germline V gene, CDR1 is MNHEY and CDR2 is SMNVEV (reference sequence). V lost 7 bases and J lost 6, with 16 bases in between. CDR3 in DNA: TGTGCCAGCAACCCGAGACAGGGAGGCGAGCAGTACTTC. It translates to CASNPRQGGEQYF.

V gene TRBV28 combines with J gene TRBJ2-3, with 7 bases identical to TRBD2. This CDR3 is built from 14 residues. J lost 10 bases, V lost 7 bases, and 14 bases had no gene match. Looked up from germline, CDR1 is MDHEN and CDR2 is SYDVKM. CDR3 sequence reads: CASKGGGSLAPQYF. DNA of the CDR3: TGTGCCAGCAAGGGTGGCGGGAGCTTGGCCCCGCAGTATTTT.

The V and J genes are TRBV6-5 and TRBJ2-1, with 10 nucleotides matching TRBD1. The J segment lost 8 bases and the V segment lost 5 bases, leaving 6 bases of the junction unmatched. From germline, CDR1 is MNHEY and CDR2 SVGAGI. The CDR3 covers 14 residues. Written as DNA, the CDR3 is TGTGCCAGCAGTGGGGGACAGGGGATGGATGAGCAGTTCTTC. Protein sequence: CASSGGQGMDEQFF.

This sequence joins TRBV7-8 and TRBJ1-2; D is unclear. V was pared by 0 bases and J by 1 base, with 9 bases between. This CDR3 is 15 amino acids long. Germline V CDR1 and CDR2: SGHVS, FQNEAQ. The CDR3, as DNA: TGTGCCAGCAGCTTAGCAGGGAGTCGTAACTATGGCTACACCTTC. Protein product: CASSLAGSRNYGYTF.

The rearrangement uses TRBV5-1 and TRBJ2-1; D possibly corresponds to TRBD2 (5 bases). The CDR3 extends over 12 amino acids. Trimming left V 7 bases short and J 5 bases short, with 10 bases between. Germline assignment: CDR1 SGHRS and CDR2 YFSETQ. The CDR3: CASVERDNEQFF. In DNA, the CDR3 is TGCGCCAGCGTGGAGAGGGACAATGAGCAGTTCTTC.

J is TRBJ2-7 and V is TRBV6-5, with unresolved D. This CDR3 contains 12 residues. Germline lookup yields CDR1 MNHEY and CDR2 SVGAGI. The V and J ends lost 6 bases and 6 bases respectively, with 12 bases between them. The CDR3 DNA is TGTGCCAGCAGCTCCCGTTGGAGCGAGCAGTACTTC. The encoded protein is CASSSRWSEQYF.

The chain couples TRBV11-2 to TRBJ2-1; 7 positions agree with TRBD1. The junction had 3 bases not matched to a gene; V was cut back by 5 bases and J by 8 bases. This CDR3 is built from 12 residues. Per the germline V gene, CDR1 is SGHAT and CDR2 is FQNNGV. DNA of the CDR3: TGTGCCAGCAGCCAACAGGGGTATGAGCAGTTCTTC. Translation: CASSQQGYEQFF.

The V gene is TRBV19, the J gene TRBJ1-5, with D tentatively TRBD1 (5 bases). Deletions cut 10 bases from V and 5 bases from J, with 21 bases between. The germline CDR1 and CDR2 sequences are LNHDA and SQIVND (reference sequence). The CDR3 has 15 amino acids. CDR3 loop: CATLTATGGDQPQHF. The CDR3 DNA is TGTGCCACCCTCACTGCGACGGGGGGAGATCAGCCCCAGCATTTT.

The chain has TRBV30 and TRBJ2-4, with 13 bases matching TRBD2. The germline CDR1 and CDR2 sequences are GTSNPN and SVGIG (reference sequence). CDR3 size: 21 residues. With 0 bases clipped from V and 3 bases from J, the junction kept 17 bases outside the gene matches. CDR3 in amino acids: CAWSVYPGLAGLVGGKNIQYF. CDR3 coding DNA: TGTGCCTGGAGTGTCTACCCGGGACTAGCGGGATTGGTAGGTGGCAAAAACATTCAGTACTTC.

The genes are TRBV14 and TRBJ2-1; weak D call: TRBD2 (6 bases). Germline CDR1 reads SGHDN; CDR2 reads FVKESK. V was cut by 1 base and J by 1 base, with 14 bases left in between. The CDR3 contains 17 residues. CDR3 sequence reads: CASSQVIGSSSYNEQFF. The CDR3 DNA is TGTGCCAGCAGCCAAGTTATCGGGAGCTCGTCCTACAATGAGCAGTTCTTC.

The CDR3: CASSENRGRANGGELFF. In DNA form, the CDR3 reads TGTGCCAGCAGTGAAAACCGGGGGAGGGCAAATGGCGGGGAGCTGTTTTTT. The rearrangement uses TRBV6-1 and TRBJ2-2, with 7 bases identical to TRBD2. J gave up 7 bases and V 2 bases, and 13 bases lay outside the gene matches. This CDR3 region has 17 residues. The V gene's germline CDR1 is MNHNS and CDR2 SASEGT.

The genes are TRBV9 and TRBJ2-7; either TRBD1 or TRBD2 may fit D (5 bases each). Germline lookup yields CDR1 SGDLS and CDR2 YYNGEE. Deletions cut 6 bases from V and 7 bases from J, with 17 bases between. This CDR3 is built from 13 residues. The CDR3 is CASTPGPSGEQYF. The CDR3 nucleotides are TGTGCCAGCACGCCGGGACCCTCGGGAGAGCAGTACTTC.

CDR3 residues: CASSNPEAGEKLFF. The CDR3 coding sequence is TGTGCCAGTAGTAATCCGGAGGCGGGTGAAAAACTGTTTTTT. The genes are TRBV19 and TRBJ1-4; D unclear. Trimming removed 4 bases at V and 7 bases at J, with 13 bases between. The CDR3 consists of 14 residues. Germline V gene lookup returns CDR1 LNHDA and CDR2 SQIVND (reference sequence).

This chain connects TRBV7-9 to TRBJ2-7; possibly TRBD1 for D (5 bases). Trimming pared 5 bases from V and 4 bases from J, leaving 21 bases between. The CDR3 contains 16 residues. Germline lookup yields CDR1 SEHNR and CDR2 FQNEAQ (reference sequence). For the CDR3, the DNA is TGTGCCAGCAGCCAAGATTACAATTTGGCAGGGTACGAGCAGTACTTC. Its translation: CASSQDYNLAGYEQYF.

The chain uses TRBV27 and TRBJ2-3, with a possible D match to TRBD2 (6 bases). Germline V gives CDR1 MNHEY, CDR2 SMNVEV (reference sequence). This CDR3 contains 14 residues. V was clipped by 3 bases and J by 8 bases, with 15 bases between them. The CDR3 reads CASSFSTRLGTQYF. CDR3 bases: TGTGCCAGCAGTTTTTCGACTAGACTGGGTACGCAGTATTTT.

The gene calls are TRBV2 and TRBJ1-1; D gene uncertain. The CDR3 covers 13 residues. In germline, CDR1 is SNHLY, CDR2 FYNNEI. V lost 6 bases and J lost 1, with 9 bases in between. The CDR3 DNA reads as TGTGCCAGCAGGGCGGTAAGGAACACTGAAGCTTTCTTT. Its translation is CASRAVRNTEAFF.

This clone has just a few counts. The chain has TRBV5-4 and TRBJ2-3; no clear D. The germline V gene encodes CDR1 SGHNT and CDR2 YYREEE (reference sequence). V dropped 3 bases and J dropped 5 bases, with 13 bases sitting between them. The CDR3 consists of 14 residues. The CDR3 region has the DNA TGTGCCAGCAGCTCTGTAGAGATTGGAGATACGCAGTATTTT. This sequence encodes CASSSVEIGDTQYF.

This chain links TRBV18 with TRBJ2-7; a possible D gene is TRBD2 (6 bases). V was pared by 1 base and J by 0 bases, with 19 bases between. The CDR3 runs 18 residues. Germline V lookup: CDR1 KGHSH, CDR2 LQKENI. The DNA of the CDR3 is TGTGCCAGCTCACCACGCATAGGAGTTAGCGGATTCTCCTACGAGCAGTACTTC. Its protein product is CASSPRIGVSGFSYEQYF. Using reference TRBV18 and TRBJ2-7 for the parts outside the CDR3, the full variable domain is NAGVMQNPRHLVRRRGQEARLRCSPMKGHSHVYWYRQLPEEGLKFMVYLQKENIIDESGMPKERFSAEFPKEGPSILRIQQVVRGDSAAYFCASSPRIGVSGFSYEQYFGPGTRLTVT.

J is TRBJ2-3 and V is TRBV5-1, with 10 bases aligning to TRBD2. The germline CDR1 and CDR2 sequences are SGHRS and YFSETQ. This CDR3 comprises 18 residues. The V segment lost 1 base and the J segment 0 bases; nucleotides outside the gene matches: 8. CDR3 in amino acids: CASSLKGLAFASTDTQYF. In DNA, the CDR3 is TGCGCCAGCAGCTTGAAGGGACTAGCGTTTGCTAGCACAGATACGCAGTATTTT. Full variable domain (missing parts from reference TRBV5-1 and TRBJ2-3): KAGVTQTPRYLIKTRGQQVTLSCSPISGHRSVSWYQQTPGQGLQFLFEYFSETQRNKGNFPGRFSGRQFSNSRSEMNVSTLELGDSALYLCASSLKGLAFASTDTQYFGPGTRLTVL.

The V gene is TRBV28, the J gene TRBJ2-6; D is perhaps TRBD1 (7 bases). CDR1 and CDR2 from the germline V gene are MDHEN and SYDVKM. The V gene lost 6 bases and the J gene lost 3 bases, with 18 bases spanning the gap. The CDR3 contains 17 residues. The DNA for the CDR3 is TGTGCCAGCAGCTCATGGAGGGGGCTGGATGGGGCCAACGTCCTGACTTTC. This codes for CASSSWRGLDGANVLTF.

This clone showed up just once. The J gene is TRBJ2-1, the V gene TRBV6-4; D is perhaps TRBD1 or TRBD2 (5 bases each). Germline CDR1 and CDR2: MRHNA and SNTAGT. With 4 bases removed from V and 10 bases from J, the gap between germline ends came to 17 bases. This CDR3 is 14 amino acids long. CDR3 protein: CASSAFTGWGEQFF. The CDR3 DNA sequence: TGTGCCAGCAGTGCCTTCACCGGGTGGGGGGAGCAGTTCTTC.